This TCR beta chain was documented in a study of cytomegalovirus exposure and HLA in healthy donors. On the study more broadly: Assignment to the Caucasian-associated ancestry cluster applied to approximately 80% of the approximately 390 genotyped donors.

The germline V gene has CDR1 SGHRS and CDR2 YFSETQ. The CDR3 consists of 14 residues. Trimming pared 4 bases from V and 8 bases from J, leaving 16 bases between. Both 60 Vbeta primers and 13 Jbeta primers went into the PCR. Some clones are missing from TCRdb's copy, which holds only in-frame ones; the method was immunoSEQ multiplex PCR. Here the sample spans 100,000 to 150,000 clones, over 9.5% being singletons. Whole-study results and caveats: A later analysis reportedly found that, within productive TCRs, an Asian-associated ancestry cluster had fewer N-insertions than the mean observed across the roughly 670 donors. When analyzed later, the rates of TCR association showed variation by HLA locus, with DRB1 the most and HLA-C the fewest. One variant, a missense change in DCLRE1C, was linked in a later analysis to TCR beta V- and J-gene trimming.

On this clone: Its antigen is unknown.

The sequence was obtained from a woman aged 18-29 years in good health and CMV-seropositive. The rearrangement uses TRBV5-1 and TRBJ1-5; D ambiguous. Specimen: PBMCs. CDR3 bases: TGCGCCAGCAGCCCAAACACTGCCGGGGAGCCCCAGCATTTT. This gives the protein CASSPNTAGEPQHF.